This TCR beta chain was identified during a study of cytomegalovirus exposure and HLA in healthy donors. The junction had 1 base not matched to a gene; V was cut back by 1 base and J by 4 bases. CDR1 SGHTA and CDR2 FQGNSA come from the germline V gene. CDR3 length equals 14 residues. PCR was performed using 60 Vbeta and 13 Jbeta primers. TCRdb's copy holds only in-frame clones and misses some; the assay was immunoSEQ multiplex PCR. The sample lists roughly 120,000 clones, around 67% occurring once. The J gene is TRBJ2-5, the V gene TRBV7-2; 9 bases are shared with TRBD1. This TCR derives from a woman aged 40 to 49 in good health and CMV-seronegative. The sample was PBMCs. CDR3 sequence: CASSLDRGRETQYF. The DNA for the CDR3 is TGTGCCAGCAGCTTAGACAGGGGGCGAGAGACCCAGTACTTC.